This TCR beta chain came from a study of tumor-infiltrating lymphocytes in primary liver carcinoma. Study at large: All lesions had stage T1-T3 N0M0 and roughly 4 to 11 cm widths.

cDNA specific to TCR beta was made from approximately 0.55 ug of total RNA, with a constant-region primer employed for priming. TCR beta libraries came from three nested multiplex PCR rounds using slightly modified ARM-PCR. Each CDR3 protein gets one entry after TCRdb re-called the multiplex PCR reads with MiXCR. The table records tens of thousands of distinct CDR3 sequences, 69% of them present only once. Concerning this clonotype itself: What it recognizes is unknown.

Study observations and caveats: Tumor-adjacent and tumor-blood pairs showed less overlap than tumor region pairs.

Taking about 18-31 mg of unsorted bulk tissue, the authors co-extracted RNA and DNA. This sequence was found in a man aged 35-49 years with primary liver carcinoma and hepatitis B virus infection. The sample taken for sequencing was tumor-adjacent normal liver tissue.

The CDR3 nucleotides read TGCAGCGACGGGCAGGACACCGGGGAGCTGTTTTTT. The encoded protein is CSDGQDTGELFF. The chain employs TRBV29-1 and TRBJ2-2; D is unclear. This CDR3 is 12 amino acids long. V was trimmed by 7 bases and J by 3 bases, leaving 9 bases between them. Germline V gene sequence: CDR1 SQVTM, CDR2 ANQGSEA.